These 20 T cell receptor beta chains originate from one sample sequenced in a study of blood T cell repertoires in COVID-19. Generated by immunoSEQ multiplex PCR, the TCRdb table keeps only in-frame clones and is missing some. In the table there are 25,000 to 30,000 clones, 75% to 85% of which are singletons. The sequencing sample was made of peripheral blood. The receptors stem from a human donor in a cohort sampled during active COVID-19.

V gene TRBV7-9 combines with J gene TRBJ1-1; 7 nucleotides line up with TRBD1. The CDR3 runs to 15 residues. The trim removed 4 bases at V and 5 bases at J, leaving 10 bases unmatched. CDR1 and CDR2 (germline): SEHNR, FQNEAQ (reference sequence). The CDR3: CASSSPKGAVTEAFF. CDR3 DNA sequence: TGTGCCAGCAGCTCTCCCAAGGGGGCAGTAACTGAAGCTTTCTTT.

The V gene is TRBV29-1, the J gene TRBJ1-1, with 7 bases identical to TRBD1. This CDR3 region has 13 residues. V was clipped by 6 bases and J by 2 bases; unmatched bases: 6. In germline, CDR1 is SQVTM, CDR2 ANQGSEA. Here the CDR3 reads CSVGDRVNTEAFF. The CDR3 coding sequence is TGCAGCGTCGGGGACAGAGTAAACACTGAAGCTTTCTTT.

This chain links TRBV13 with TRBJ2-7; 8 positions match TRBD1. Germline V gives CDR1 PRHDT, CDR2 FYEKMQ (reference sequence). CDR3 length: 14 residues. With V trimmed by 4 bases and J by 2 bases, 4 bases remained unmatched. The CDR3 loop reads CASSSLGQAYEQYF. In DNA, the CDR3 is TGTGCCAGCAGCTCGTTGGGACAGGCCTACGAGCAGTACTTC.

The CDR3 loop is CASSYQAGNTIYF. As DNA, the CDR3 is TGTGCCAGCAGTTACCAGGCGGGAAACACCATATATTTT. V and J are TRBV6-2 or TRBV6-3 and TRBJ1-3; no reliable D call. This CDR3 comprises 13 residues. Germline values: CDR1 MNHEY, CDR2 SVGEGT. V lost 2 bases to trimming and J lost 4 bases, with 6 bases between them.

The chain couples TRBV30 to TRBJ2-7; a weak D match, TRBD1 (6 bases). V was clipped by 6 bases and J by 3 bases, with 21 bases between them. CDR3 length: 15 amino acids. Germline V gene lookup returns CDR1 GTSNPN and CDR2 SVGIG (reference sequence). The CDR3 sequence: CACLTKRGFLYEQYF. The CDR3 nucleotides read TGTGCCTGCTTGACGAAGAGGGGGTTTCTCTACGAGCAGTACTTC. The full variable domain, with the rest looked up from reference TRBV30 and TRBJ2-7, is SQTIHQWPATLVQPVGSPLSLECTVEGTSNPNLYWYRQAAGRGLQLLFYSVGIGQISSEVPQNLSASRPQDRQFILSSKKLLLSDSGFYLCACLTKRGFLYEQYFGPGTRLTVT.

The chain combines TRBV19 with TRBJ1-5, with 8 bases matching TRBD1. V shed 6 bases and J 4 bases; nucleotides not matched to a gene: 5. Germline assignment: CDR1 LNHDA and CDR2 SQIVND (reference sequence). This CDR3 is built from 14 residues. CDR3 amino acids: CASRGQVRNQPQHF. Written as DNA, the CDR3 is TGTGCCAGTAGGGGACAGGTGCGAAATCAGCCCCAGCATTTT. Complete variable domain (other parts from reference TRBV19 and TRBJ1-5): DGGITQSPKYLFRKEGQNVTLSCEQNLNHDAMYWYRQDPGQGLRLIYYSQIVNDFQKGDIAEGYSVSREKKESFPLTVTSAQKNPTAFYLCASRGQVRNQPQHFGDGTRLSIL.

This clone was found once. CDR3 nucleotides: TGTGCCAGCAGCCAGGGCGATAGACAGGGCAGTGGCTACACCTTC. It specifies CASSQGDRQGSGYTF. This chain joins TRBV4-2 and TRBJ1-2; 7 bases fit TRBD1. Germline V gives CDR1 LGHNA, CDR2 YNFKEQ. V lost 3 bases to trimming and J lost 7 bases; unmatched junction nucleotides: 11. This CDR3 is built from 15 residues.

V gene TRBV6-5 combines with J gene TRBJ1-4; 8 positions match TRBD1. The V gene's germline CDR1 is MNHEY and CDR2 SVGAGI. The length of the CDR3 is 13 residues. The ends lost 6 bases at V and 8 bases at J; junction bases unmatched: 5. Written as DNA, the CDR3 is TGTGCCAGCAGCCTTGACAGGGGAGAAAAACTGTTTTTT. Protein sequence: CASSLDRGEKLFF.

This chain uses TRBV6-5 with TRBJ1-5; tentative D call: TRBD1 (6 bases). The CDR3 covers 13 residues. Germline values: CDR1 MNHEY, CDR2 SVGAGI. With 11 bases removed from V and 2 bases from J, the gap between germline ends came to 13 bases. As DNA, the CDR3 is TGTGCCTCGGGACACGGGGGCAATCAGCCCCAGCATTTT. It is translated as CASGHGGNQPQHF.

This clone was counted only a few times. V usage is TRBV5-1 and J usage is TRBJ2-2; TRBD1 might be the D (7 bases). The germline V and J ends were trimmed by 6 bases and 2 bases, with 17 bases remaining between them. Germline V lookup: CDR1 SGHRS, CDR2 YFSETQ. This CDR3 is 16 amino acids long. The CDR3 spells CASKEGARHNTGELFF. CDR3 bases: TGCGCCAGCAAGGAGGGGGCTAGGCATAACACCGGGGAGCTGTTTTTT.

The rearrangement joins TRBV5-5 to TRBJ1-1; 8 positions match TRBD1. The CDR3 consists of 13 residues. Per germline, CDR1 SGHKS and CDR2 YYEKEE (reference sequence). V shed 4 bases and J 6 bases; nucleotides not matched to a gene: 5. DNA of the CDR3: TGTGCCAGCAGCCCTGGGACAGGACCTGAAGCTTTCTTT. The encoded protein is CASSPGTGPEAFF.

The chain recombines TRBV19 with TRBJ2-3, with 7 bases fitting TRBD1. This CDR3 spans 15 amino acids. V shed 8 bases and J 4 bases; nucleotides not matched to a gene: 12. Per the germline V gene, CDR1 is LNHDA and CDR2 is SQIVND (reference sequence). The CDR3 DNA reads TGTGCCAGTGCTGAACAGGGGTTAGGAGCAGATACGCAGTATTTT. Amino acids: CASAEQGLGADTQYF.

This clone was picked up a small number of times. This chain uses TRBV10-2 with TRBJ1-5, with a weak D call TRBD1 (5 bases). The CDR3 has 14 amino acids. V lost 0 bases and J lost 9, with 12 bases in between. CDR1 and CDR2 from the germline V gene are WSHSY and SAAADI. The CDR3 bases are TGCGCCAGCAGTGAGTCTGAGACAGTCGGGCCCCAGCATTTT. Amino acid sequence: CASSESETVGPQHF.

The rearrangement uses TRBV2 and TRBJ1-2; D gene uncertain. With 7 bases removed from V and 0 bases from J, the gap between germline ends came to 12 bases. Germline CDR1 SNHLY, CDR2 FYNNEI. The CDR3 loop spans 14 amino acids. The CDR3 loop reads CASTETPTNYGYTF. CDR3 coding DNA: TGTGCCAGCACCGAGACTCCTACTAACTATGGCTACACCTTC.

This chain uses TRBV19 with TRBJ2-6; TRBD1 is a possible D gene (5 bases). Germline CDR1 LNHDA, CDR2 SQIVND (reference sequence). There are 15 residues in the CDR3. With 5 bases removed from V and 0 bases from J, the gap between germline ends came to 8 bases. CDR3 sequence (DNA): TGTGCCAGTAGTGGGGCCAGCTCTGGGGCCAACGTCCTGACTTTC. Amino acids: CASSGASSGANVLTF. Full variable domain (outside the CDR3, taken from reference TRBV19 and TRBJ2-6): DGGITQSPKYLFRKEGQNVTLSCEQNLNHDAMYWYRQDPGQGLRLIYYSQIVNDFQKGDIAEGYSVSREKKESFPLTVTSAQKNPTAFYLCASSGASSGANVLTFGAGSRLTVL.

The chain carries TRBV9 and TRBJ2-1; D unclear. CDR1 and CDR2 (germline): SGDLS, YYNGEE. Trimming cost V 4 bases and J 9 bases, with 8 bases left between them. CDR3 length: 11 residues. The CDR3 protein is CASSPQREQFF. The CDR3 DNA is TGTGCCAGCAGCCCTCAGCGTGAGCAGTTCTTC.

V usage is TRBV28 and J usage is TRBJ1-2, with D perhaps matching TRBD1 (5 bases). The CDR3 contains 14 residues. Germline CDR1 is MDHEN and CDR2 is SYDVKM. The ends were cut back, 5 bases at V and 4 bases at J, with 14 bases in the middle. The chain's CDR3 is CASSPRQSVYGYTF. The CDR3 bases are TGTGCCAGCAGTCCCCGACAGTCTGTCTATGGCTACACCTTC.

The chain recombines TRBV11-2 with TRBJ2-7; TRBD1 matches 7 bases. Unmatched junction bases numbered 3, after V lost 3 bases and J lost 1 base. The CDR3 loop spans 14 amino acids. CDR1 SGHAT and CDR2 FQNNGV come from the germline V gene. Here the CDR3 DNA reads TGTGCCAGCAGCTTGGGACAGCTGTCCTACGAGCAGTACTTC. This translates into CASSLGQLSYEQYF.

The J gene is TRBJ2-7, the V gene TRBV12-2; whether TRBD1, the table's D call, matches the DNA was not checked. TRBV12-2 is reported as a pseudogene. The CDR3 runs to 19 residues. CDR3 residues: CASRLVCPGRGTGSYEQYF. The CDR3 DNA is TGTGCAAGTCGCTTGGTGTGCCCGGGTAGAGGGACAGGATCGTACGAGCAGTACTTC.

The chain carries TRBV5-5 and TRBJ1-2; no firm D call. The CDR3 sequence is 15 residues long. V lost 2 bases and J 7 bases, leaving 18 bases between the germline ends. Germline V gene lookup returns CDR1 SGHKS and CDR2 YYEKEE (reference sequence). The CDR3 region is CASSFEQFGMGGYTF. CDR3 coding DNA: TGTGCCAGCAGCTTCGAACAATTCGGGATGGGTGGCTACACCTTC.